The 12 T cell receptor beta chains given below trace back to one sample, sequenced in a study of T cell changes during pregnancy in multiple sclerosis. The table came from immunoSEQ multiplex PCR; TCRdb's copy has only in-frame clones and leaves some out. The repertoire holds approximately 100,000 clones, with 92% as singletons. Material: peripheral blood, obtained after pregnancy. The receptor set was obtained from a female donor with multiple sclerosis, enrolled in a pregnancy study.

The genes are TRBV25-1 and TRBJ2-5; D not resolved. The CDR3 is 14 amino acids. Trimming shortened V by 4 bases and J by 1 base, and 10 bases separated the two germline ends. Per germline, CDR1 MGHDK and CDR2 SYGVNS. CDR3 loop: CASSASLIQETQYF. As DNA, the CDR3 is TGTGCCAGCAGTGCGAGTCTGATCCAAGAGACCCAGTACTTC.

This clone was seen only once. The chain has TRBV9 and TRBJ2-1, with 7 bases identical to TRBD2. The CDR3 totals 17 residues. Losses at the gene ends were 0 bases for V and 0 bases for J; bases not matched to a gene: 6. Germline V gene lookup returns CDR1 SGDLS and CDR2 YYNGEE. The CDR3 DNA is TGTGCCAGCAGCGTAGCGGGAGCGGGGAGCTCCTACAATGAGCAGTTCTTC. It codes for CASSVAGAGSSYNEQFF.

The chain has TRBV9 and TRBJ2-3; 10 bases match TRBD1. Germline V gene sequence: CDR1 SGDLS, CDR2 YYNGEE. With 0 bases clipped from V and 11 bases from J, the junction kept 15 bases outside the gene matches. The CDR3 extends over 17 amino acids. This CDR3 is CASSVAGRDRGWGLQYF. In DNA form, the CDR3 reads TGTGCCAGCAGCGTAGCCGGTCGGGACAGGGGATGGGGGTTGCAGTATTTT.

V and J are TRBV9 and TRBJ2-7; D unclear. Germline lookup yields CDR1 SGDLS and CDR2 YYNGEE. Deletions cut 1 base from V and 2 bases from J, with 10 bases between. The CDR3 spans 14 residues. The CDR3 is CASSVSHSTYEQYF. In nucleotides, the CDR3 is TGTGCCAGCAGCGTAAGTCACTCCACCTACGAGCAGTACTTC.

The chain employs TRBV30 and TRBJ2-7, with 8 bases matching TRBD1. This CDR3 spans 15 amino acids. Unmatched junction bases numbered 10, after V lost 1 base and J lost 5 bases. CDR1 is GTSNPN, CDR2 SVGIG, per germline (reference sequence). The CDR3 DNA follows: TGTGCCTGGAGTGCGAAGCGACAGGGGTCCCACGAGCAGTACTTC. This codes for CAWSAKRQGSHEQYF.

This chain joins TRBV2 and TRBJ1-5, with 7 bases lining up with TRBD1. The J segment lost 6 bases and the V segment lost 0 bases, leaving 5 bases of the junction unmatched. Germline assignment: CDR1 SNHLY and CDR2 FYNNEI. The CDR3 length is 15 residues. The CDR3 sequence: CASSEAGRGTQPQHF. CDR3 DNA sequence: TGTGCCAGCAGTGAAGCTGGCAGGGGGACTCAGCCCCAGCATTTT.

The rearrangement links TRBV7-3 to TRBJ2-6; a possible D gene is TRBD1 (6 bases). Germline V gene data show CDR1 as SGHTA and CDR2 as FQGTGA. The length of the CDR3 is 15 residues. The V end was cut by 3 bases, the J end by 4 bases, with 10 bases between. Here the CDR3 DNA reads TGTGCCAGCAGCTTCAGGGGAACCGGGGCCAACGTCCTGACTTTC. It yields the protein CASSFRGTGANVLTF.

The chain links TRBV19 to TRBJ1-4; the match to TRBD1 covers 9 bases. Germline V CDR1 and CDR2: LNHDA, SQIVND (reference sequence). V shed 3 bases, J shed 6 bases, and the junction held 5 bases outside the gene matches. This CDR3 is 15 amino acids long. The CDR3 DNA reads as TGTGCCAGTAGTATCCCGGGACAGGGTTATGAAAAACTGTTTTTT. It specifies CASSIPGQGYEKLFF.

The chain joins TRBV11-2 to TRBJ1-6; D might be TRBD1 (6 bases). The ends were cut back, 6 bases at V and 7 bases at J, with 16 bases in the middle. Germline V gives CDR1 SGHAT, CDR2 FQNNGV. The CDR3 spans 15 residues. The CDR3 sequence: CASRTPRGKNSPLHF. CDR3 sequence (DNA): TGTGCCAGCAGAACCCCCAGGGGAAAAAATTCACCCCTCCACTTT.

The chain is built from TRBV5-1 and TRBJ2-5, with D possibly matching TRBD2 (5 bases). V dropped 4 bases and J dropped 1 base, with 11 bases sitting between them. Germline V gene lookup returns CDR1 SGHRS and CDR2 YFSETQ. The CDR3 has 14 amino acids. The CDR3 DNA sequence: TGCGCCAGCAGCCGGACGGGGTTCCAAGAGACCCAGTACTTC. Translation: CASSRTGFQETQYF.

This chain joins TRBV11-2 and TRBJ2-1; D is uncertain. Germline V gene sequence: CDR1 SGHAT, CDR2 FQNNGV. The CDR3 totals 11 residues. Trimming removed 5 bases at V and 12 bases at J, with 11 bases between. The CDR3 region is CASSAISRQFF. Here the CDR3 DNA reads TGTGCCAGCAGCGCCATATCGAGGCAGTTCTTC.

This chain joins TRBV19 and TRBJ2-7; D gene uncertain. Per the germline V gene, CDR1 is LNHDA and CDR2 is SQIVND (reference sequence). V lost 6 bases, J lost 0 bases, and 9 bases lay in between. This CDR3 contains 13 residues. The CDR3 DNA follows: TGTGCCAGTAGCGAGGTTTCCTCCTACGAGCAGTACTTC. It yields the protein CASSEVSSYEQYF.